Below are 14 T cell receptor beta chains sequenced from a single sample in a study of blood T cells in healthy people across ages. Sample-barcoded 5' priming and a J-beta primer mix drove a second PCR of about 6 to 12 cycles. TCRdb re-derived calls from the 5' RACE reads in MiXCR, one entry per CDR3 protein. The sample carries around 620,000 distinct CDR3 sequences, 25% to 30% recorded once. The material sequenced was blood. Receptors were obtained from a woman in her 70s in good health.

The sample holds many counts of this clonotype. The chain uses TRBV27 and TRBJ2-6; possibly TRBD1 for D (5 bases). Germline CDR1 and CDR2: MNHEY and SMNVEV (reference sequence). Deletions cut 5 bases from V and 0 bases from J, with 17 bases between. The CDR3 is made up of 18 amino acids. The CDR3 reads CASSASQVFSSGANVLTF. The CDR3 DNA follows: TGTGCCAGCAGTGCGTCACAGGTTTTCAGCTCTGGGGCCAACGTCCTGACTTTC.

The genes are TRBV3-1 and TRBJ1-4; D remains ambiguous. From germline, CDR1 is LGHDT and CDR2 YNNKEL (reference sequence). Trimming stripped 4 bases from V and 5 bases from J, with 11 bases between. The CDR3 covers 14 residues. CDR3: CASSPRAGNEKLFF. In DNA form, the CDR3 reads TGTGCCAGCAGCCCCCGGGCAGGAAATGAAAAACTGTTTTTT.

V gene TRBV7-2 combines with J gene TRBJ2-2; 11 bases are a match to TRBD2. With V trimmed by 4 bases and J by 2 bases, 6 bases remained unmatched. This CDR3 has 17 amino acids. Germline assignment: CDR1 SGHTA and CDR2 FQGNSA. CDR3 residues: CASSYPGTSGNTGELFF. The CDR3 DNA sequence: TGTGCCAGCAGCTACCCTGGGACTAGCGGTAACACCGGGGAGCTGTTTTTT.

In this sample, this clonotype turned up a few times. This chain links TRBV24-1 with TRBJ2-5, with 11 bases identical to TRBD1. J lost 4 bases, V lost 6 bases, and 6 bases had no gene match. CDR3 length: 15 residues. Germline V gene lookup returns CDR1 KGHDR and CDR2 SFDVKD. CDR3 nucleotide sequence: TGTGCCACCAGTAACACCGGGACAGGGGGAGAGACCCAGTACTTC. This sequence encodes CATSNTGTGGETQYF.

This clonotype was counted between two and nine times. CDR3 in amino acids: CASSPGTGGYYTF. The CDR3, as DNA: TGTGCCAGCAGCCCCGGGACAGGGGGGTACTACACCTTC. V gene TRBV7-9 combines with J gene TRBJ1-2; TRBD1 aligns across 11 bases. Germline V gene data show CDR1 as SEHNR and CDR2 as FQNEAQ (reference sequence). This CDR3 is built from 13 residues. V gave up 5 bases and J gave up 10 bases; unmatched junction bases: 6.

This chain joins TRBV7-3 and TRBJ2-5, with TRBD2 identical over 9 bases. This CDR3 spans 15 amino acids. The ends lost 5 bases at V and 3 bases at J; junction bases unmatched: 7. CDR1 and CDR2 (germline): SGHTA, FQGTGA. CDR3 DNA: TGTGCCAGCAGCGTATCTAGCGGGGTAAAAGAGACCCAGTACTTC. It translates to CASSVSSGVKETQYF.

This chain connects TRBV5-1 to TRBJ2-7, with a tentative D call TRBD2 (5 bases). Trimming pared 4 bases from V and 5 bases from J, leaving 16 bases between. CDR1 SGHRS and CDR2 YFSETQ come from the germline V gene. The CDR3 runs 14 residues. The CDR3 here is CASSPAGVGDEQYF. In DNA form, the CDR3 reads TGCGCCAGCAGCCCGGCGGGCGTGGGAGACGAGCAGTACTTC.

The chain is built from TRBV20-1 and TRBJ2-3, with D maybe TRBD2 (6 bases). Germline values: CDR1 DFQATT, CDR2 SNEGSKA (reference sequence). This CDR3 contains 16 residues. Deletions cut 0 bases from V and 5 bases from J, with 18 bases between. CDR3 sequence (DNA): TGCAGTGCTAGAGATACGGGAGCCAGTCTAGGAGATACGCAGTATTTT. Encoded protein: CSARDTGASLGDTQYF.

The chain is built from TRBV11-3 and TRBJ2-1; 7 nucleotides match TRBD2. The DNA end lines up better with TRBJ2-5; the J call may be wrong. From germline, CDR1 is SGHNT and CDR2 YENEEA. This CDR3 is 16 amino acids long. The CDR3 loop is CASSFGVGGIGETQYF. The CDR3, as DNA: TGTGCCAGCAGCTTTGGGGTCGGGGGGATCGGGGAGACCCAGTACTTC.

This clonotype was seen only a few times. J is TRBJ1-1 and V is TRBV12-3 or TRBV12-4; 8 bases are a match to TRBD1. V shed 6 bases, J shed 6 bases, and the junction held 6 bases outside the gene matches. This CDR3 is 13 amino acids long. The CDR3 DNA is TGTGCCAGCAGAGGACAGGGATGGGCTGAAGCTTTCTTT. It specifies CASRGQGWAEAFF.

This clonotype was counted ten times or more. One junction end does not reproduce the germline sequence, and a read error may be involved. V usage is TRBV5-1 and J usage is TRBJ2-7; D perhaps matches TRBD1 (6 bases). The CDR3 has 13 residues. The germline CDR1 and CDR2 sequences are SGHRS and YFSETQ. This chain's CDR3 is CASSPDSSYEQYF. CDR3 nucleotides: TGTGCCAGCTCACCGGACAGTTCCTACGAGCAGTACTTC. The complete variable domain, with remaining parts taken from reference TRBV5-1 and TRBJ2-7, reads KAGVTQTPRYLIKTRGQQVTLSCSPISGHRSVSWYQQTPGQGLQFLFEYFSETQRNKGNFPGRFSGRQFSNSRSEMNVSTLELGDSALYLCASSPDSSYEQYFGPGTRLTVT.

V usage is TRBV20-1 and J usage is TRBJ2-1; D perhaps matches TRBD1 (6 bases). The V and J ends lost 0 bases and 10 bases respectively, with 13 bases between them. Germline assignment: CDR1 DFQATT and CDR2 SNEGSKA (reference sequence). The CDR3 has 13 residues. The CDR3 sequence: CSARDPGTWEQFF. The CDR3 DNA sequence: TGCAGTGCTAGAGACCCCGGGACATGGGAGCAGTTCTTC.

The CDR3 loop reads CASSSEWEETQYF. Here the CDR3 DNA reads TGTGCCAGCAGCTCGGAGTGGGAGGAGACCCAGTACTTC. The chain combines TRBV7-2 with TRBJ2-5; maybe TRBD2 (5 bases). Trimming took 4 bases from V and 5 from J, leaving 11 bases between them. The CDR3 contains 13 residues. Germline loops: CDR1 SGHTA, CDR2 FQGNSA.

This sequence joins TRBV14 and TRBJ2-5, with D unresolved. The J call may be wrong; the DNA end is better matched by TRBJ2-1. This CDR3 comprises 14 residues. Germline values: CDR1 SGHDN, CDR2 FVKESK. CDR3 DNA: TGTGCCAGCAGCCAAGATGGTACGAGATATGAGCAGTTCTTC. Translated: CASSQDGTRYEQFF.